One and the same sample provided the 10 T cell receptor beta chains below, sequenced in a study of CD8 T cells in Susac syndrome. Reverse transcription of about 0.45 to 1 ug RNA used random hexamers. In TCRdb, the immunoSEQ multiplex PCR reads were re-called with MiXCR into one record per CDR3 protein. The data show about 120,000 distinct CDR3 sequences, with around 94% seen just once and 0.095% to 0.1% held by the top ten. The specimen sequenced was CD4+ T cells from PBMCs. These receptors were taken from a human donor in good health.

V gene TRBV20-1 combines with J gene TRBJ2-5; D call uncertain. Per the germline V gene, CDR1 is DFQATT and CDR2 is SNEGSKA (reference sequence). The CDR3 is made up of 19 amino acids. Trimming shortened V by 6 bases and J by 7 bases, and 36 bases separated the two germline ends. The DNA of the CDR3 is TGCAGTGCAGAAAGCCTAGTTAGCCACCCTTTGGTCGGCCTTGGGACCCAGTACTTC. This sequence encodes CSAESLVSHPLVGLGTQYF.

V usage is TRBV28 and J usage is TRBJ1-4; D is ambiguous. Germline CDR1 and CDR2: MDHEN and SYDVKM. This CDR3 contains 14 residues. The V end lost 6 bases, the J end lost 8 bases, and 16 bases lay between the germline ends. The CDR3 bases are TGTGCCAGCAGGATGACGGCGGGCGGGGAAAAACTGTTTTTT. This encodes CASRMTAGGEKLFF.

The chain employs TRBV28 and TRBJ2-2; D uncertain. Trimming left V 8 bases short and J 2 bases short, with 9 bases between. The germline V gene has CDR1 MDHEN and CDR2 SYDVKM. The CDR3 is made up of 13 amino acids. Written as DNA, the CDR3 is TGTGCCAGCGCTACAGTCAACACCGGGGAGCTGTTTTTT. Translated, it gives CASATVNTGELFF.

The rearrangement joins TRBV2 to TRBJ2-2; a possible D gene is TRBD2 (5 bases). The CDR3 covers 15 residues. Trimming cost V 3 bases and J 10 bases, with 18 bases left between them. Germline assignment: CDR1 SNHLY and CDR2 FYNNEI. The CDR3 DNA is TGTGCCAGCAGTGATTCTAGGCTAGCCGTCGAGGAGCTGTTTTTT. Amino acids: CASSDSRLAVEELFF. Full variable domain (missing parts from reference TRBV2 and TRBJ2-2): EPEVTQTPSHQVTQMGQEVILRCVPISNHLYFYWYRQILGQKVEFLVSFYNNEISEKSEIFDDQFSVERPDGSNFTLKIRSTKLEDSAMYFCASSDSRLAVEELFFGEGSRLTVL.

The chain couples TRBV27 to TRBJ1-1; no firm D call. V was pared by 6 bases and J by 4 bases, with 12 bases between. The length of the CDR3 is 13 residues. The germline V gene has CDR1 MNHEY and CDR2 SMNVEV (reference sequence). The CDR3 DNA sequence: TGTGCCAGCAGCAGAAGTGGGGTCACTGAAGCTTTCTTT. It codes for CASSRSGVTEAFF.

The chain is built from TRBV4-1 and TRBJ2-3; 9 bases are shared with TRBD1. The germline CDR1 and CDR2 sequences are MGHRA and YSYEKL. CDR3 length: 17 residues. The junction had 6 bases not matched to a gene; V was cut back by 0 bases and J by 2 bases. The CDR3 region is CASSQDPQGAHTDTQYF. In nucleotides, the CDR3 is TGCGCCAGCAGCCAAGATCCACAGGGGGCTCACACAGATACGCAGTATTTT.

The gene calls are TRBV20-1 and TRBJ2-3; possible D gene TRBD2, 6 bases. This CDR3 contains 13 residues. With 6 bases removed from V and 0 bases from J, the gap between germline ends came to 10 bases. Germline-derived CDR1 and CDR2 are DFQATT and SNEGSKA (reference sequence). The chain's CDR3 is CSALSGSTDTQYF. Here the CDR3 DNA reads TGCAGTGCCCTCAGCGGGAGCACAGATACGCAGTATTTT.

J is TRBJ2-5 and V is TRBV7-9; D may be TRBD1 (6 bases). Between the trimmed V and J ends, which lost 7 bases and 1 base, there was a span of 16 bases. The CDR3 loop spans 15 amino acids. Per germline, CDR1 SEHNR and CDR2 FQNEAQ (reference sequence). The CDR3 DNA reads TGTGCCAGCACCAAGAGGGGGAACACCCAAGAGACCCAGTACTTC. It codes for CASTKRGNTQETQYF.

As DNA, the CDR3 is TGTGCCAGCAGCCAAGAGGGGACTAGCGGGATTACCTACGAGCAGTACTTC. Residues: CASSQEGTSGITYEQYF. The V gene is TRBV4-2, the J gene TRBJ2-7, with TRBD2 matching 13 bases. CDR1 is LGHNA, CDR2 YNFKEQ, per germline. This CDR3 region has 17 residues. J lost 2 bases, V lost 0 bases, and 4 bases had no gene match.

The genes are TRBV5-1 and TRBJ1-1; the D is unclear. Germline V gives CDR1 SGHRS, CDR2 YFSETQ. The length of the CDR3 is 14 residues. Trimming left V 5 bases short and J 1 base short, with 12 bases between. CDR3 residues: CASSSQNRNTEAFF. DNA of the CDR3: TGCGCCAGCAGTTCCCAAAATCGGAACACTGAAGCTTTCTTT.